This TCR beta chain appears in the sequencing data of a study of blood T cell repertoires in COVID-19. The method was immunoSEQ multiplex PCR; TCRdb's version includes in-frame clones alone and lacks a portion of them. The data show around 480,000 clones, approximately 86% seen once. This clone has more than one count but fewer than ten. CDR1 is LNHDA, CDR2 SQIVND, per germline (reference sequence). The CDR3 runs 12 residues. Trimming removed 5 bases from V and 4 bases from J, with 9 bases in between. The sample taken for sequencing was PBMCs or T cells enriched from blood (not recorded which). V is TRBV19 and J is TRBJ2-7; unclear D gene. The TCR sequence derives from a woman under 30 who had recovered from COVID-19. The CDR3 reads CASSLTGYEQYF. The CDR3 DNA reads as TGTGCCAGTAGTTTAACGGGTTACGAGCAGTACTTC.